What follows is one TCR beta chain and its context. Time point in this sample: newly diagnosed GD, antithyroid drugs for less than 3 months. From PBMCs, RNA was extracted and then used to make the TCR library. The sample belongs to a study of regulatory T cells in long-lasting Graves disease. In building TCR beta libraries, iRepertoire HTBI primers were used together with Arm-PCR of CDR3 regions. TCRdb fed the multiplex PCR reads into MiXCR, producing one record per CDR3 protein. Of 410,000 or so distinct CDR3 sequences in the sample, about 15% were seen once. The V gene lost 0 bases and the J gene lost 0 bases, with 8 bases spanning the gap. This CDR3 comprises 15 residues. In germline, CDR1 is SGDLS, CDR2 YYNGEE. The same specimen was also included in a second study, on T cells in Graves' hyperthyroidism and ophthalmopathy. That investigation notes: First-round RT-PCR with HTBI primers amplified the TCR CDR3 region. Blood samples included most of the expanded thyroid clonotypes exceeding 0.001.

This clonotype originated in a woman aged 25-40 years with Graves disease. The gene calls are TRBV9 and TRBJ2-3; the D is unclear. Sequenced material: peripheral blood mononuclear cells (PBMCs), taken at new diagnosis, from a patient treated with antithyroid drugs. This chain's CDR3 is CASSVGGGSTDTQYF. In DNA, the CDR3 is TGTGCCAGCAGCGTAGGTGGCGGAAGCACAGATACGCAGTATTTT. Filled out from reference TRBV9 and TRBJ2-3, the complete variable domain reads DSGVTQTPKHLITATGQRVTLRCSPRSGDLSVYWYQQSLDQGLQFLIQYYNGEERAKGNILERFSAQQFPDLHSELNLSSLELGDSALYFCASSVGGGSTDTQYFGPGTRLTVL.